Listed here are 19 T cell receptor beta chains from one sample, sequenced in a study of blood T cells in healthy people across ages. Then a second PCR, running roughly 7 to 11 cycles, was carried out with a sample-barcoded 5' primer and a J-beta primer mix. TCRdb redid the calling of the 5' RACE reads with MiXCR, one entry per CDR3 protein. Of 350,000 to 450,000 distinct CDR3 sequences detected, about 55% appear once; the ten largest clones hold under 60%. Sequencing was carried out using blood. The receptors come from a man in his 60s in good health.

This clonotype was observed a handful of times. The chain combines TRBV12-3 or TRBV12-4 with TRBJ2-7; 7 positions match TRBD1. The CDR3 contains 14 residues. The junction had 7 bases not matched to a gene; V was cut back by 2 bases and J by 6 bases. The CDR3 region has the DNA TGTGCCAGCAGTTTACCCGGACAGGCGTCCGAGCAGTACTTC. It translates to CASSLPGQASEQYF.

The CDR3 is CSARGTSGRNEQYF. The DNA of the CDR3 is TGCAGTGCTAGAGGGACTAGCGGAAGGAACGAGCAGTACTTC. The chain couples TRBV20-1 to TRBJ2-4, with TRBD2 matching over 10 bases. The DNA end is more similar to TRBJ2-7, so the J call may be wrong. In germline, CDR1 is DFQATT, CDR2 SNEGSKA (reference sequence). CDR3 size: 14 residues.

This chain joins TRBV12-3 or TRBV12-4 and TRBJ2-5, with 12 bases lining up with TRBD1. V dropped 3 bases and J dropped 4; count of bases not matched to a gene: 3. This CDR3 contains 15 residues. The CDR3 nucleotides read TGTGCCAGCAGTTTGGGGACAGGGGGCCCAGAGACCCAGTACTTC. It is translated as CASSLGTGGPETQYF.

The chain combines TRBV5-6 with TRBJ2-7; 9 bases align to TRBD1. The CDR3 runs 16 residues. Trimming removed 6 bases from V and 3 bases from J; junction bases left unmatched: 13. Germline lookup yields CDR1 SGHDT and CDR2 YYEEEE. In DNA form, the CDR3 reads TGTGCCAGCACCGGGGACTACGGGGGACAGGGCTACGAGCAGTACTTC. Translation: CASTGDYGGQGYEQYF.

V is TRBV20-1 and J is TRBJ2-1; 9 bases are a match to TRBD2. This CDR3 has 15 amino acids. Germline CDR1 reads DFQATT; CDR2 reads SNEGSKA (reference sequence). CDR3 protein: CTTLPLAGTYNEQFF. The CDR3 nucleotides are TGCACCACACTACCCCTAGCGGGAACCTACAATGAGCAGTTCTTC.

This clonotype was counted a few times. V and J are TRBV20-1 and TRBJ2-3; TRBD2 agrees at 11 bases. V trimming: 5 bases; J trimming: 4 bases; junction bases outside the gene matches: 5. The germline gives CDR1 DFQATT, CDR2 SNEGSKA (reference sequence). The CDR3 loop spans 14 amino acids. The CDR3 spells CSAYPSGRSDTQYF. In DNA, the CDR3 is TGCAGTGCTTATCCTAGCGGGAGGTCAGATACGCAGTATTTT.

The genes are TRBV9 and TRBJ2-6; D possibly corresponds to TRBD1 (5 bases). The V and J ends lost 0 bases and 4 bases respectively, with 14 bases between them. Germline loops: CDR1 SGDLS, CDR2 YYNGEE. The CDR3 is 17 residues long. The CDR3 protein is CASSVEPGQYGANVLTF. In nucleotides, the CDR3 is TGTGCCAGCAGCGTAGAGCCAGGGCAATACGGGGCCAACGTCCTGACTTTC.

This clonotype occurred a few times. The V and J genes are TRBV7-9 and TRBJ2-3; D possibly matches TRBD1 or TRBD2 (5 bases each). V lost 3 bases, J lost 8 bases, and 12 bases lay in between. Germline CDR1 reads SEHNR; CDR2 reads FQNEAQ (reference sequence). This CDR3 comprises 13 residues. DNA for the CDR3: TGTGCCAGCAGCTTCTGGCAGAGGGGTACGCAGTATTTT. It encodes CASSFWQRGTQYF.

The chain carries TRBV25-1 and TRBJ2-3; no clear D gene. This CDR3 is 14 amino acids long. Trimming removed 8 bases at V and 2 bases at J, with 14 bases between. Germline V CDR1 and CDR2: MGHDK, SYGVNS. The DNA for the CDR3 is TGTGCCAGCCTTAGGAGATCCTTCACAGATACGCAGTATTTT. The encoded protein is CASLRRSFTDTQYF.

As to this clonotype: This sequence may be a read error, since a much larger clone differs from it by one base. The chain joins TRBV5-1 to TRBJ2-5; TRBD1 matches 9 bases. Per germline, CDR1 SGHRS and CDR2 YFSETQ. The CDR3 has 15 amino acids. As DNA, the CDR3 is TGCGCCAGCAGCTCCAGGACAGGGGTACAAGAGACCCGGTACTTC. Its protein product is CASSSRTGVQETRYF.

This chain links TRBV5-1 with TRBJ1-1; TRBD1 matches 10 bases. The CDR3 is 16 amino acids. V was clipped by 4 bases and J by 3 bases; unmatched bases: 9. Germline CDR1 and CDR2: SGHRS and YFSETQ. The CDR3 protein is CASSPTIGTGDTEAFF. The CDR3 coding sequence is TGCGCCAGCAGCCCAACGATCGGGACAGGGGACACTGAAGCTTTCTTT.

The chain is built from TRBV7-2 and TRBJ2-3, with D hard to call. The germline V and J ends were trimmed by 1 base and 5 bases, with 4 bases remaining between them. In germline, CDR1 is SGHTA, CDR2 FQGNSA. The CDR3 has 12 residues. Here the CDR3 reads CASSLVIDTQYF. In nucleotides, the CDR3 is TGTGCCAGCAGCTTAGTCATAGATACGCAGTATTTT.

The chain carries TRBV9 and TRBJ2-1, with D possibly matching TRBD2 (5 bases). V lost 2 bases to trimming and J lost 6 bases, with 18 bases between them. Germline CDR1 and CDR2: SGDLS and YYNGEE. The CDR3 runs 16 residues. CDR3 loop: CASSVRSLPAANEQFF. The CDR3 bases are TGTGCCAGCAGCGTTCGGAGCCTACCAGCGGCCAATGAGCAGTTCTTC.

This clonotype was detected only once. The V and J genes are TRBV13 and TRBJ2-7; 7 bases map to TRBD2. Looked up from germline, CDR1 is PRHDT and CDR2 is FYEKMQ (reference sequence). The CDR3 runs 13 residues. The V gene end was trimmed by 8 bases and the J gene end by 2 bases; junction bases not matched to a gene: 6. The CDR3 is CASGGVVPYEQYF. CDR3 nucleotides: TGTGCCAGCGGGGGGGTGGTCCCCTACGAGCAGTACTTC. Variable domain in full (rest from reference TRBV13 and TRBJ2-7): AAGVIQSPRHLIKEKRETATLKCYPIPRHDTVYWYQQGPGQDPQFLISFYEKMQSDKGSIPDRFSAQQFSDYHSELNMSSLELGDSALYFCASGGVVPYEQYFGPGTRLTVT.

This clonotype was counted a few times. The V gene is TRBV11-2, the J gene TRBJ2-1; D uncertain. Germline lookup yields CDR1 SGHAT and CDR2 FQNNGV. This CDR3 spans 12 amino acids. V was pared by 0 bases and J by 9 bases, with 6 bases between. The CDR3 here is CASSLDWGEQFF. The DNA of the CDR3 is TGTGCCAGCAGCTTAGATTGGGGTGAGCAGTTCTTC.

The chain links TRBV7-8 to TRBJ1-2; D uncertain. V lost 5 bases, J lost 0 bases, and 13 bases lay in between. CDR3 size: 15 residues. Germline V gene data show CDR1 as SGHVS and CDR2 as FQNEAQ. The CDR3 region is CASSATRTANYGYTF. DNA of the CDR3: TGTGCCAGCAGCGCCACCCGGACGGCTAACTATGGCTACACCTTC.

CDR3 DNA sequence: TGTGCCAGCAGCTTAGTACTAGCGGGGGGGCCATTAAATGAGCAGTTCTTC. Residues: CASSLVLAGGPLNEQFF. This chain connects TRBV11-2 to TRBJ2-1; TRBD2 matches at 13 bases. The V and J ends lost 1 base and 7 bases, in that order; junction bases with no gene match: 7. The germline V gene has CDR1 SGHAT and CDR2 FQNNGV. The CDR3 spans 17 residues.

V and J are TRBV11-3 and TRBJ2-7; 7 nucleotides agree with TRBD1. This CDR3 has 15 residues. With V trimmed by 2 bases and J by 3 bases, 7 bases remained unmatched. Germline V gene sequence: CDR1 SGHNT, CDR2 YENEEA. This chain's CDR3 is CASSLPRQGIYEQYF. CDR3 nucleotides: TGTGCCAGCAGCTTACCTCGACAGGGAATCTACGAGCAGTACTTC.

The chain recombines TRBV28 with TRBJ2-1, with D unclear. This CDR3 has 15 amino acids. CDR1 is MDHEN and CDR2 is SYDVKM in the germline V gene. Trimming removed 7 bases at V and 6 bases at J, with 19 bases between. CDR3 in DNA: TGTGCCAGCACCTCTGGACCTCCCTTAGGCAATGAGCAGTTCTTC. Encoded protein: CASTSGPPLGNEQFF.